These 26 T cell receptor beta chains originate from one sample sequenced in a study of blood T cells in healthy people across ages. Combining a sample-barcoded 5' primer with a J-beta primer mix, a second PCR ran for roughly 6 to 12 cycles. TCRdb re-called the 5' RACE reads with MiXCR, one entry per CDR3 protein. The data show more than 650,000 distinct CDR3 sequences, roughly 50% seen once. The material sequenced was blood. These receptors came from a man older than 75 in good health.

This clonotype was detected a few times. J is TRBJ1-1 and V is TRBV7-9, with 7 bases that match TRBD1. In germline, CDR1 is SEHNR, CDR2 FQNEAQ (reference sequence). The CDR3 is made up of 15 amino acids. Trimming cost V 5 bases and J 0 bases; bases outside gene matches: 6. The CDR3 region has the DNA TGTGCCAGCAGCAAACGACAGGGTATGAACACTGAAGCTTTCTTT. Amino acids: CASSKRQGMNTEAFF.

This chain links TRBV12-3 or TRBV12-4 with TRBJ2-5; 10 bases map to TRBD2. The CDR3 covers 15 residues. The V gene end was trimmed by 3 bases and the J gene end by 0 bases; junction bases not matched to a gene: 1. As DNA, the CDR3 is TGTGCCAGCAGTTTCGGGACTAGCGACCAAGAGACCCAGTACTTC. It translates to CASSFGTSDQETQYF.

The rearrangement uses TRBV14 and TRBJ2-5, with D perhaps assigned TRBD1 or TRBD2 (5 bases each). Germline V gene lookup returns CDR1 SGHDN and CDR2 FVKESK. V lost 2 bases, J lost 5 bases, and 12 bases lay in between. The CDR3 loop spans 14 amino acids. The CDR3 spells CASSQLPWGETQYF. The CDR3 bases are TGTGCCAGCAGCCAACTCCCGTGGGGGGAGACCCAGTACTTC.

This clonotype came up a few times. The rearrangement joins TRBV11-3 to TRBJ2-3, with unresolved D. The CDR3 contains 13 residues. Trimming left V 0 bases short and J 6 bases short, with 7 bases between. CDR1 is SGHNT and CDR2 is YENEEA in the germline V gene. CDR3: CASSLDQADTQYF. The CDR3 DNA reads TGTGCCAGCAGCTTAGATCAGGCTGATACGCAGTATTTT.

Only one count was recorded for this clonotype. The V gene is TRBV6-1, the J gene TRBJ2-1, with D perhaps TRBD2 (6 bases). CDR1 is MNHNS and CDR2 is SASEGT in the germline V gene. Trimming pared 8 bases from V and 3 bases from J, leaving 17 bases between. The length of the CDR3 is 15 residues. The CDR3 reads CASGRERIFYNEQFF. In DNA, the CDR3 is TGTGCCAGCGGCCGGGAGCGGATCTTCTACAATGAGCAGTTCTTC.

This clonotype was seen more than once but under ten times. This chain links TRBV5-1 with TRBJ2-1; perhaps TRBD1 as D (5 bases). Between the trimmed V and J ends, which lost 4 bases and 8 bases, there was a span of 13 bases. Germline CDR1 is SGHRS and CDR2 is YFSETQ. CDR3 length equals 13 residues. CDR3 coding DNA: TGCGCCAGCAGCGCCTCAGGGATGGATGAGCAGTTCTTC. Amino acids: CASSASGMDEQFF.

The genes are TRBV6-1 and TRBJ2-5, with D unclear. Germline assignment: CDR1 MNHNS and CDR2 SASEGT. Deletions cut 4 bases from V and 3 bases from J, with 12 bases between. The CDR3 consists of 14 residues. CDR3 bases: TGTGCCAGCAGTGCGATTGACGGTAAAGAGACCCAGTACTTC. This codes for CASSAIDGKETQYF.

This clonotype was detected a few times. The chain carries TRBV12-5 and TRBJ2-1; 9 nucleotides line up with TRBD2. Germline V gene sequence: CDR1 LGHNT, CDR2 FRNRAP. The CDR3 runs to 15 residues. V lost 4 bases and J lost 4; bases outside the gene matches: 5. The CDR3 DNA follows: TGTGCTAGTGGTTCCCTTGCGGGAGGGTACAATGAGCAGTTCTTC. Encoded protein: CASGSLAGGYNEQFF.

The CDR3 DNA reads as TGCGCCAGCAGCCAAGAGAGGACAGGAGGCCGCACAGATACGCAGTATTTT. Amino acids: CASSQERTGGRTDTQYF. The J gene is TRBJ2-3, the V gene TRBV4-1; 7 bases match TRBD1. V dropped 0 bases and J dropped 1; count of bases not matched to a gene: 7. The CDR3 has 17 residues. Per the germline V gene, CDR1 is MGHRA and CDR2 is YSYEKL.

The chain couples TRBV24-1 to TRBJ2-5; 7 positions agree with TRBD1. The CDR3 totals 15 residues. Germline V gives CDR1 KGHDR, CDR2 SFDVKD. With V trimmed by 4 bases and J by 11 bases, 15 bases remained unmatched. The CDR3 region has the DNA TGTGCCACCAGTGAACCAGGGACAGCCCGGAATGAGCAGTACTTC. Protein: CATSEPGTARNEQYF.

V is TRBV11-2 and J is TRBJ1-6; 7 nucleotides line up with TRBD1. The germline gives CDR1 SGHAT, CDR2 FQNNGV. After removal of 0 bases from V and 0 bases from J, the junction contained 5 bases not matched to a gene. This CDR3 comprises 18 residues. DNA for the CDR3: TGTGCCAGCAGCTTAGATCCGACAGGGAGCTCCTATAATTCACCCCTCCACTTT. It yields the protein CASSLDPTGSSYNSPLHF.

This clonotype has more than one count but fewer than ten. The chain is built from TRBV7-2 and TRBJ2-1; TRBD2 agrees at 14 bases. V was clipped by 5 bases and J by 4 bases; unmatched bases: 7. This CDR3 comprises 17 residues. Germline V CDR1 and CDR2: SGHTA, FQGNSA. For the CDR3, the DNA is TGTGCCAGCAGCAATTGGACTAGCGGGAGGAGGTACAATGAGCAGTTCTTC. Translation: CASSNWTSGRRYNEQFF.

The CDR3 protein is CASSTRQKTYGYTF. The CDR3, as DNA: TGTGCCAGCAGTACCCGACAGAAAACTTATGGCTACACCTTC. The V and J genes are TRBV2 and TRBJ1-2; perhaps TRBD1 as D (5 bases). Germline V CDR1 and CDR2: SNHLY, FYNNEI. Between the trimmed V and J ends, which lost 5 bases and 5 bases, there was a span of 15 bases. The CDR3 loop spans 14 amino acids. Complete variable domain (other parts from reference TRBV2 and TRBJ1-2): EPEVTQTPSHQVTQMGQEVILRCVPISNHLYFYWYRQILGQKVEFLVSFYNNEISEKSEIFDDQFSVERPDGSNFTLKIRSTKLEDSAMYFCASSTRQKTYGYTFGSGTRLTVV.

The chain has TRBV7-2 and TRBJ2-7, with D uncertain. The germline V gene has CDR1 SGHTA and CDR2 FQGNSA. This CDR3 is built from 14 residues. Between the trimmed V and J ends, which lost 1 base and 3 bases, there was a span of 10 bases. The CDR3 DNA follows: TGTGCCAGCAGCTTAGATACTGCCCACTACGAGCAGTACTTC. Protein sequence: CASSLDTAHYEQYF.

The V call is TRBV4-1, the J call TRBJ1-2; tentative D call: TRBD1 (6 bases). This CDR3 spans 14 amino acids. Germline CDR1 and CDR2: MGHRA and YSYEKL. V was pared by 6 bases and J by 5 bases, with 16 bases between. The CDR3 sequence: CASSPGGGGYGYTF. CDR3 DNA: TGCGCCAGCAGTCCCGGGGGGGGCGGTTATGGCTACACCTTC.

This clonotype was recorded many times. The chain links TRBV20-1 to TRBJ2-7; D is perhaps TRBD2 (7 bases). Germline V gene sequence: CDR1 DFQATT, CDR2 SNEGSKA (reference sequence). Trimming removed 5 bases at V and 7 bases at J, with 15 bases between. This CDR3 has 12 amino acids. CDR3 in DNA: TGCAGTGCTTGGGGGCGGGAGCGGGAGCAGTACTTC. It codes for CSAWGREREQYF.

This clonotype was seen a handful of times. This rearrangement joins TRBV5-1 to TRBJ2-1; 7 nucleotides match TRBD2. Germline V gene data show CDR1 as SGHRS and CDR2 as YFSETQ. Trimming took 2 bases from V and 7 from J; bases not matched to a gene: 12. CDR3 length: 16 residues. The CDR3 region has the DNA TGCGCCAGCAGCTTATTAGCGGGTCCCTCGGGGAATGAGCAGTTCTTC. This gives the protein CASSLLAGPSGNEQFF.

The V gene is TRBV12-3 or TRBV12-4, the J gene TRBJ2-4; D is uncertain. CDR3 length: 14 amino acids. V lost 1 base and J 1 base, leaving 5 bases between the germline ends. The DNA for the CDR3 is TGTGCCAGCAGTTTAGTAGCTGCCAAAAACATTCAGTACTTC. It encodes CASSLVAAKNIQYF.

This chain links TRBV6-5 with TRBJ2-3; D gene ambiguous. The CDR3 consists of 13 residues. The germline V gene has CDR1 MNHEY and CDR2 SVGAGI. Trimming cost V 5 bases and J 14 bases, with 20 bases left between them. The CDR3 loop is CASSADSSRYAYF. DNA of the CDR3: TGTGCCAGCAGTGCCGACTCTTCCAGATACGCGTATTTT.

The rearrangement uses TRBV18 and TRBJ1-1, with 8 bases identical to TRBD1. Trimming removed 2 bases from V and 3 bases from J; junction bases left unmatched: 5. This CDR3 is built from 15 residues. The germline V gene has CDR1 KGHSH and CDR2 LQKENI. The CDR3 nucleotides are TGTGCCAGCTCACCAATCAGGGGGCAGCACACTGAAGCTTTCTTT. Encoded protein: CASSPIRGQHTEAFF.

This clonotype was observed a handful of times. The chain uses TRBV7-2 and TRBJ2-1, with TRBD2 identical over 12 bases. Per germline, CDR1 SGHTA and CDR2 FQGNSA. V dropped 4 bases and J dropped 6; count of bases not matched to a gene: 7. The CDR3 totals 16 residues. The CDR3 region has the DNA TGTGCCAGCAGCTCGAGACTAGCGGGAGCCCCCAATGAGCAGTTCTTC. It codes for CASSSRLAGAPNEQFF.

This chain connects TRBV27 to TRBJ2-1, with 10 bases identical to TRBD2. Germline CDR1 and CDR2: MNHEY and SMNVEV (reference sequence). The V gene end was trimmed by 7 bases and the J gene end by 7 bases; junction bases not matched to a gene: 10. CDR3 length: 15 amino acids. As DNA, the CDR3 is TGTGCCAGCACCCGAGCGGGAGGGCTCGCGAATGAGCAGTTCTTC. This gives the protein CASTRAGGLANEQFF.

Details on this clonotype: The junction departs from the called germline gene at one end, perhaps through a read error. V is TRBV5-1 and J is TRBJ2-1; the D gene could be TRBD1 or TRBD2 (7 bases each). Germline CDR1 and CDR2: SGHRS and YFSETQ. The CDR3 length is 16 residues. CDR3 in DNA: TGCGCCAGCAACTTGGAGGGGGCGGGAGCGTTGGATGAGCAGTTCTTC. As protein: CASNLEGAGALDEQFF.

This sequence joins TRBV12-3 or TRBV12-4 and TRBJ1-4, with D hard to call. Trimming left V 2 bases short and J 8 bases short, with 9 bases between. This CDR3 contains 13 residues. DNA for the CDR3: TGTGCCAGCAGTTTAACGGCGCGGGAAAAACTGTTTTTT. This translates into CASSLTAREKLFF.

This clonotype has just a few counts. The CDR3 sequence is CASSRAGDGNEQFF. The CDR3 DNA reads as TGTGCCAGCAGTCGAGCGGGAGATGGAAATGAGCAGTTCTTC. The chain carries TRBV27 and TRBJ2-1; TRBD2 agrees at 8 bases. The V and J ends lost 5 bases and 7 bases, in that order; junction bases with no gene match: 7. CDR3 length: 14 residues. Germline-derived CDR1 and CDR2 are MNHEY and SMNVEV (reference sequence).

In its sample, this clonotype was seen a few times. This chain joins TRBV5-6 and TRBJ2-1; 8 bases line up with TRBD1. The V gene's germline CDR1 is SGHDT and CDR2 YYEEEE. Losses at the gene ends were 2 bases for V and 7 bases for J; bases not matched to a gene: 11. This CDR3 is built from 16 residues. The CDR3 nucleotides read TGTGCCAGCAGCTTTCTAACCGGACAGGGAGTAAATGAGCAGTTCTTC. Protein product: CASSFLTGQGVNEQFF.